The 13 T cell receptor beta chains reported below all come from one sample, sequenced in a study of T cell repertoires in cytomegalovirus infection. Via MiXCR, TCRdb re-called the reads, giving one row per CDR3 protein. The sample carries some 920,000 distinct CDR3 sequences, 31% recorded once. Their antigens remain unidentified. The specimen was cultured CD8+ T cells from PBMCs, collected from culture after CMV antigen stimulation. The receptors originated from a human donor in good health (CMV status not recorded). Some clones in this sample may be carry-over from other donors' samples.

J is TRBJ2-3 and V is TRBV7-6, with TRBD2 matching over 8 bases. CDR3 length: 15 amino acids. The ends lost 0 bases at V and 4 bases at J; junction bases unmatched: 3. Germline-derived CDR1 and CDR2 are SGHVS and FNYEAQ. The DNA of the CDR3 is TGTGCCAGCAGCTTAGCGGCGGGGGGCGCAGATACGCAGTATTTT. Protein product: CASSLAAGGADTQYF.

In this sample, this clonotype turned up once. In DNA, the CDR3 is TGTGCCAGCAGCATCCTGGGCGGGGGGGTAAGCACAGATACGCAGTATTTT. Translation gives CASSILGGGVSTDTQYF. V is TRBV9 and J is TRBJ2-3; 9 bases map to TRBD2. The V segment lost 4 bases and the J segment 0 bases; nucleotides outside the gene matches: 9. CDR3 length: 17 residues. The V gene's germline CDR1 is SGDLS and CDR2 YYNGEE. The complete variable domain, with remaining parts taken from reference TRBV9 and TRBJ2-3, reads DSGVTQTPKHLITATGQRVTLRCSPRSGDLSVYWYQQSLDQGLQFLIQYYNGEERAKGNILERFSAQQFPDLHSELNLSSLELGDSALYFCASSILGGGVSTDTQYFGPGTRLTVL.

This clonotype was seen repeatedly, ten times or more. This chain uses TRBV7-6 with TRBJ2-5; unclear D gene. CDR3 length: 15 amino acids. Trimming removed 1 base at V and 4 bases at J, with 13 bases between. The V gene's germline CDR1 is SGHVS and CDR2 FNYEAQ. The CDR3 nucleotides read TGTGCCAGCAGCTTAGTCACAGCGTTGGGAGAGACCCAGTACTTC. Its protein is CASSLVTALGETQYF.

The chain employs TRBV6-6 and TRBJ2-7; possibly TRBD1 or TRBD2 for D (6 bases each). This CDR3 has 13 residues. CDR1 is MNHNY, CDR2 SVGAGI, per germline (reference sequence). Trimming took off 7 bases at V and 5 bases at J, with 15 bases between the two ends. CDR3 sequence reads: CASKEGGLHEQYF. The CDR3 bases are TGTGCCAGCAAAGAGGGGGGATTACACGAGCAGTACTTC.

This clonotype was detected a few times. This chain uses TRBV7-8 with TRBJ2-7; D is tentatively TRBD1 or TRBD2 (5 bases each). CDR3 length: 15 amino acids. In germline, CDR1 is SGHVS, CDR2 FQNEAQ. The ends were cut back, 5 bases at V and 4 bases at J, with 18 bases in the middle. The CDR3 nucleotides read TGTGCCAGCAGCCCCAGGGCGGGTGGAGGTTACGAGCAGTACGTC. This sequence encodes CASSPRAGGGYEQYV.

The rearrangement links TRBV27 to TRBJ2-3; maybe TRBD2 (7 bases). This CDR3 has 16 amino acids. Trimming pared 7 bases from V and 0 bases from J, leaving 17 bases between. Germline loops: CDR1 MNHEY, CDR2 SMNVEV (reference sequence). This chain's CDR3 is CASTLRGGESTDTQYF. In nucleotides, the CDR3 is TGTGCCAGCACTCTCAGAGGGGGGGAGAGCACAGATACGCAGTATTTT.

This chain connects TRBV19 to TRBJ1-6; no reliable D call. V was pared by 6 bases and J by 2 bases, with 11 bases between. CDR3 size: 15 residues. The germline CDR1 and CDR2 sequences are LNHDA and SQIVND (reference sequence). The CDR3 here is CASSRWDTYNSPLHF. The CDR3 DNA reads as TGTGCCAGTAGCCGCTGGGATACCTATAATTCACCCCTCCACTTT.

The sample holds one count of this clonotype. The genes are TRBV7-9 and TRBJ2-7; a possible D gene is TRBD1 (5 bases). Trimming cost V 5 bases and J 3 bases, with 11 bases left between them. The CDR3 spans 13 residues. CDR1 is SEHNR and CDR2 is FQNEAQ in the germline V gene (reference sequence). The CDR3 bases are TGTGCCAGCAGCAAGGGGATGGGCTACGAGCAGTACGTC. Translation: CASSKGMGYEQYV.

The chain is built from TRBV4-1 and TRBJ1-1; no firm D call. The CDR3 covers 14 residues. V lost 1 base and J lost 0, with 6 bases in between. Per germline, CDR1 MGHRA and CDR2 YSYEKL. The CDR3 region has the DNA TGCGCCAGCAGCCAAGTAACCATGAACACTGAAGCTTTCTTT. Protein product: CASSQVTMNTEAFF.

This clonotype was found a few times. This rearrangement joins TRBV20-1 to TRBJ2-3; D not certain. From germline, CDR1 is DFQATT and CDR2 SNEGSKA (reference sequence). The CDR3 is made up of 12 amino acids. Between the trimmed V and J ends, which lost 2 bases and 6 bases, there was a span of 9 bases. For the CDR3, the DNA is TGCAGTGCTAGACCTTTCGACGATACGCAGTATTTT. Translating gives CSARPFDDTQYF.

The V call is TRBV19, the J call TRBJ1-1; 9 bases agree with TRBD1. Germline V gene data show CDR1 as LNHDA and CDR2 as SQIVND (reference sequence). This CDR3 is built from 16 residues. V lost 5 bases to trimming and J lost 3 bases; unmatched junction nucleotides: 10. The DNA of the CDR3 is TGTGCCAGTAGTCCGTCGGACAGGGGTTTACACACTGAAGCTTTCTTT. This sequence encodes CASSPSDRGLHTEAFF.

This clonotype was seen only a few times. The chain links TRBV28 to TRBJ2-7; a possible D gene is TRBD1 (6 bases). V was pared by 0 bases and J by 0 bases, with 12 bases between. Germline loops: CDR1 MDHEN, CDR2 SYDVKM. CDR3 length: 16 residues. CDR3 DNA: TGTGCCAGCAGTTTATGGACAGGTTCTGGCTCCTACGAGCAGTACGTC. This translates into CASSLWTGSGSYEQYV.

This clonotype was seen a few times. The genes are TRBV12-3 or TRBV12-4 and TRBJ1-1; D is undetermined. The V gene lost 5 bases and the J gene lost 5 bases, with 12 bases spanning the gap. The CDR3 contains 13 residues. DNA for the CDR3: TGTGCCAGCAGTACAGACATGGGGACTGAAGCTTTCTTT. Translating gives CASSTDMGTEAFF.